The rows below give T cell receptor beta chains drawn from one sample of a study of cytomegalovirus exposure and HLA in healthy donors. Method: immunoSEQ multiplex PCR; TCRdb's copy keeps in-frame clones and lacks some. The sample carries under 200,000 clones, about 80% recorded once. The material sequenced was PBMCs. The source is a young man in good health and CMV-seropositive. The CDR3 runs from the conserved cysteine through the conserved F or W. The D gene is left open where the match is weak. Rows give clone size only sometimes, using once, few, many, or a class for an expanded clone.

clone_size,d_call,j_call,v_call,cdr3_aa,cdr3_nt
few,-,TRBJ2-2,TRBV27,CASSSRDGATGELFF,TGTGCCAGCAGTTCTAGGGATGGGGCCACCGGGGAGCTGTTTTTT
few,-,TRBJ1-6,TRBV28,CASSLGQFNSPLHF,TGTGCCAGCAGTCTCGGACAGTTTAATTCACCCCTCCACTTT
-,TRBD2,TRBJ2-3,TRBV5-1,CASYVAGERDTQYF,TGCGCCAGTTACGTAGCGGGGGAACGAGATACGCAGTATTTT
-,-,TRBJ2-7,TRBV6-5,CASTKSLGEQYF,TGTGCCAGCACAAAAAGCCTAGGCGAGCAGTACTTC
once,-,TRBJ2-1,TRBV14,CASSQEQYNEQFF,TGTGCCAGCAGCCAGGAACAGTACAATGAGCAGTTCTTC
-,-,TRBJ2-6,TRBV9,CASSVDQAGGANVLTF,TGTGCCAGCAGCGTAGATCAGGCAGGTGGGGCCAACGTCCTGACTTTC
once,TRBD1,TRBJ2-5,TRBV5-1,CASSSGTGAQETQYF,TGCGCCAGCAGCTCGGGGACAGGGGCACAAGAGACCCAGTACTTC
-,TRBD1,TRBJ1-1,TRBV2,CASRQEGGTGGPTAFF,TGTGCCAGCAGGCAGGAAGGGGGGACAGGGGGTCCGACCGCTTTCTTT
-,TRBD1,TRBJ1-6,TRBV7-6,CASSLAGGGSPLHF,TGTGCCAGCAGCTTAGCAGGGGGCGGTTCACCCCTCCACTTT
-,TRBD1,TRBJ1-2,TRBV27,CASSLQGHGYTF,TGTGCCAGCAGCCTACAGGGGCATGGCTACACCTTC
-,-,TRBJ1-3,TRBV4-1,CASSQESGSGNTIYF,TGCGCCAGCAGCCAAGAAAGCGGTTCTGGAAACACCATATATTTT
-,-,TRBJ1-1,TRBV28,CASSLIRDTEAFF,TGTGCCAGCAGTTTAATCCGAGACACTGAAGCTTTCTTT
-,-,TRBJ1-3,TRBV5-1,CASSPGGSGNTIYF,TGCGCCAGCAGCCCAGGCGGGTCTGGAAACACCATATATTTT
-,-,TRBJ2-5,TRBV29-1,CSTPGHRQETQYF,TGCAGCACGCCGGGACACCGACAAGAGACCCAGTACTTC
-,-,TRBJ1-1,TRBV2,CASSEAFGYTEAFF,TGTGCCAGCAGTGAAGCGTTTGGCTACACTGAAGCTTTCTTT
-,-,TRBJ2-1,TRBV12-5,CASGAPYNEQFF,TGTGCTAGTGGCGCGCCATACAATGAGCAGTTCTTC
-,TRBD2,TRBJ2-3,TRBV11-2,CASSVLAGITDTQYF,TGTGCCAGCAGCGTACTAGCGGGGATCACAGATACGCAGTATTTT
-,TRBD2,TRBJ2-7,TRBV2,CASRGGQRGYEQYF,TGTGCCAGCCGCGGGGGGCAGAGAGGATACGAGCAGTACTTC
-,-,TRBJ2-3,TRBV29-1,CSVGYSITDTQYF,TGCAGCGTTGGGTACAGCATCACAGATACGCAGTATTTT
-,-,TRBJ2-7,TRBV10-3,CAISESRGYEQYF,TGTGCCATCAGTGAGTCTAGGGGCTACGAGCAGTACTTC
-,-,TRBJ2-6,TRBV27,CASSSESSGANVLTF,TGTGCCAGCAGTTCGGAGAGCTCTGGGGCCAACGTCCTGACTTTC
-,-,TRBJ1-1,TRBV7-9,CASSKRHGESDPEAFF,TGTGCCAGCAGCAAAAGACACGGGGAGTCAGACCCTGAAGCTTTCTTT
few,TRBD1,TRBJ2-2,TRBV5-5,CASSVAPGTGGGNTGELFF,TGTGCCAGCAGCGTAGCTCCCGGGACAGGGGGTGGAAACACCGGGGAGCTGTTTTTT
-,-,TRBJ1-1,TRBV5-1,CASSPRGLDTEAFF,TGCGCCAGCAGCCCCCGCGGGTTGGACACTGAAGCTTTCTTT
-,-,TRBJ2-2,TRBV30,CAWSGIGGSGTGELFF,TGTGCCTGGAGTGGAATCGGGGGTTCAGGCACCGGGGAGCTGTTTTTT
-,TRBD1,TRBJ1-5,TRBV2,CASTPTGAAPQHF,TGTGCCAGCACCCCGACAGGGGCTGCGCCCCAGCATTTT
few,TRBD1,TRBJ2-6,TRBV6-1,CASLQGAGANVLTF,TGTGCCAGCCTGCAGGGGGCTGGGGCCAACGTCCTGACTTTC
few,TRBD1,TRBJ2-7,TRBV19,CASSITGTGKNEQYF,TGTGCCAGTAGTATTACGGGGACAGGGAAGAACGAGCAGTACTTC
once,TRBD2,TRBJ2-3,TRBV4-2,CASSQVTSTTDTQYF,TGTGCCAGCAGCCAAGTGACTAGCACCACAGATACGCAGTATTTT
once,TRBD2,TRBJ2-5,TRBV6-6,CASRLGGAGETQYF,TGTGCCAGCAGGCTCGGGGGGGCCGGAGAGACCCAGTACTTC
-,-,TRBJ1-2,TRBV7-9,CASSARQKLYGYTF,TGTGCCAGCAGCGCCAGACAGAAGCTCTATGGCTACACCTTC
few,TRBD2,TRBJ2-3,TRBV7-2,CASSLKAGGGDTQYF,TGTGCCAGCAGCTTAAAAGCGGGGGGTGGAGATACGCAGTATTTT
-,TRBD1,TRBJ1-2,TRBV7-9,CASSLDRGLYGYTF,TGTGCCAGCAGCCTGGACAGGGGGCTATATGGCTACACCTTC
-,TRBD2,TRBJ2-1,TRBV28,CASSSPMSGGSYNEQFF,TGTGCCAGCAGTTCACCGATGAGCGGGGGCTCCTACAATGAGCAGTTCTTC
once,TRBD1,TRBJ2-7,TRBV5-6,CASSSWTGETYEQYF,TGTGCCAGCAGCTCATGGACAGGGGAAACCTACGAGCAGTACTTC
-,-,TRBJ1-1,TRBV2,CASNQGGPEAFF,TGTGCCAGCAACCAGGGTGGACCTGAAGCTTTCTTT
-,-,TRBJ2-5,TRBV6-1,CASSDMRLTTGETQYF,TGTGCCAGCAGTGATATGCGCCTCACCACAGGAGAGACCCAGTACTTC
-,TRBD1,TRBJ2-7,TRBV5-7,CASSWGQGATYEQYF,TGTGCCAGCAGCTGGGGACAGGGCGCGACCTACGAGCAGTACTTC
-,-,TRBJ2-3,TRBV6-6,CASRKGVGDTQYF,TGTGCCAGCCGTAAGGGGGTCGGGGATACGCAGTATTTT
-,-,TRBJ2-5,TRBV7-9,CASRRGPQETQYF,TGTGCCAGCCGGCGGGGGCCTCAAGAGACCCAGTACTTC
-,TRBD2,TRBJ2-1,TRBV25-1,CASSGGLAREYNEQFF,TGTGCCAGCAGTGGTGGACTAGCTCGTGAATACAATGAGCAGTTCTTC
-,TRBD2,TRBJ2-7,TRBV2,CASRTSGGAGEQYF,TGTGCCAGCAGGACTAGCGGGGGGGCCGGGGAGCAGTACTTC
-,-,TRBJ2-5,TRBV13,CASSLQETQYF,TGTGCCAGCAGCCTCCAAGAGACCCAGTACTTC
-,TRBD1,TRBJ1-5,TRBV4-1,CASSQVPPGGGNQPQHF,TGCGCCAGCAGCCAGGTCCCCCCAGGGGGCGGCAATCAGCCCCAGCATTTT
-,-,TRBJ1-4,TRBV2,CASDNWGHGEKLFF,TGTGCCAGCGACAATTGGGGCCATGGTGAAAAACTGTTTTTT
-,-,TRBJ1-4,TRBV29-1,CSAVGGTNEKLFF,TGCAGCGCGGTCGGGGGAACTAATGAAAAACTGTTTTTT
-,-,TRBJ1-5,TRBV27,CASRDSEFNQPQHF,TGTGCCAGCAGGGACAGCGAATTCAATCAGCCCCAGCATTTT